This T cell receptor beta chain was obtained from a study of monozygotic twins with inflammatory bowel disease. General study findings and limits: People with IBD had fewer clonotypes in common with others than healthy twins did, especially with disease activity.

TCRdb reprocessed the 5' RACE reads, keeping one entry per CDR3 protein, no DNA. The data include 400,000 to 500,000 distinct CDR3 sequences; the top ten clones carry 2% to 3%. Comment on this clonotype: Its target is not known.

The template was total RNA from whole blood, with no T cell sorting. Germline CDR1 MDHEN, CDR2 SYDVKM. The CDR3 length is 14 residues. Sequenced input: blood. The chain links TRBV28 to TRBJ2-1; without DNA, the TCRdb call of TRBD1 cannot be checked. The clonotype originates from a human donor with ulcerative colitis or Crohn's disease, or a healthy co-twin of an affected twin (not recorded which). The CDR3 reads CASGRIRSYNEQFF.